This entry concerns a single T cell receptor beta chain. In the authors' workflow: Estimates of nucleated cell counts were drawn from the amplification of reference gene primers. Measured with immunoSEQ multiplex PCR; TCRdb has only the in-frame clones, and not every one. V and J calls and clone size come straight from that table; D and trimming were deduced from the DNA. The sample has 250,000 or so clones, approximately 82% seen once. The sample originates from a study of blood T cell repertoires in COVID-19. Looking at the study overall: Samples came from the United States, Italy and Spain, spanning acute and convalescent COVID-19. PBMCs, B-cell-depleted T cells, or T cells provided the cDNA or gDNA that made up the material.

What was sequenced was peripheral blood. The source is a man aged 30 to 39 who had recovered from COVID-19.

In DNA form, the CDR3 reads TGTGCCAGCAGCTTACGAGGTAGCCGGCAGACCCAGTACTTC. It codes for CASSLRGSRQTQYF. V and J are TRBV7-2 and TRBJ2-5; D remains ambiguous. V lost 2 bases and J lost 6, with 13 bases in between. The CDR3 totals 14 residues. Germline CDR1 and CDR2: SGHTA and FQGNSA.